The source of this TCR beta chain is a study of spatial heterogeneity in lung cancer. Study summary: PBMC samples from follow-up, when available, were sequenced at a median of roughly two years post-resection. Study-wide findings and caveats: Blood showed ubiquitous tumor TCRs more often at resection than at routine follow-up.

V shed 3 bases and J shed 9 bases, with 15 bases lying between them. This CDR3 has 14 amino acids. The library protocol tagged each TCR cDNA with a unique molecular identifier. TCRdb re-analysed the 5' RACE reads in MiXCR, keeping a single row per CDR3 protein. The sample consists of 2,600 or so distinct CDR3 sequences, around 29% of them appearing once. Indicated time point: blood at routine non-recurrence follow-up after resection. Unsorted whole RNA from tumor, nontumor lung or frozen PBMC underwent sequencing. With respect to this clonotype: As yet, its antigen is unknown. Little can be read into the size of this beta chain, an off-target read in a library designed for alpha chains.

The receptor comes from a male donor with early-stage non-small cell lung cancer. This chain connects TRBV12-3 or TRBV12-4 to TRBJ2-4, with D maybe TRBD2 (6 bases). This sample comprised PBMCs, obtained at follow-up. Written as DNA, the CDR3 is TGTGCCAGCAGTTTGGGGGGACCGTCGGGCATTCAGTACTTC. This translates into CASSLGGPSGIQYF.